This T cell receptor beta chain emerged from a study of blood T cell repertoires in COVID-19. Study summary: COVID-19 samples from acute and convalescent phases originated in the United States, Italy and Spain.

Profiled with immunoSEQ multiplex PCR; TCRdb holds only in-frame clones, not every one. This sample has under 85,000 clones, with around nine tenths found just once. In germline, CDR1 is LNHDA, CDR2 SQIVND (reference sequence). There are 15 residues in the CDR3. V shed 3 bases and J 5 bases; nucleotides not matched to a gene: 9. The sequence derives from a woman over 75 with active or convalescent COVID-19. Sequences were obtained from peripheral blood. This rearrangement joins TRBV19 to TRBJ1-1, with 7 bases that match TRBD1. The CDR3, as DNA: TGTGCCAGTAGTATTTTAGGGGGCGAGAGAACTGAAGCTTTCTTT. Translated, it gives CASSILGGERTEAFF.